This T cell receptor (beta chain) stems from a study of T-cell reconstitution after alpha-beta-depleted transplantation in children. This clonotype appeared a few times. Preparation of the TCRbeta library was carried out with unique molecular identifiers. TCRdb analysed the PCR reads with MiXCR anew, one entry per CDR3 protein. The data show fewer than 550,000 distinct CDR3 sequences, with about a tenth seen just once and roughly 6% held by the top ten. The V end lost 1 base, the J end lost 5 bases, and 11 bases lay between the germline ends. In germline, CDR1 is DFQATT, CDR2 SNEGSKA (reference sequence). The CDR3 is 13 residues long.

This chain links TRBV20-1 with TRBJ1-1, with unresolved D. The sequence was obtained from a human donor who donated a stem cell graft to a child with acute myeloid leukemia. Source: PBMCs from the stem cell graft donor, taken from the stem cell graft. CDR3 in DNA: TGCAGTGCTAGAGGACAAGGAAGAACTGAAGCTTTCTTT. Encoded protein: CSARGQGRTEAFF.